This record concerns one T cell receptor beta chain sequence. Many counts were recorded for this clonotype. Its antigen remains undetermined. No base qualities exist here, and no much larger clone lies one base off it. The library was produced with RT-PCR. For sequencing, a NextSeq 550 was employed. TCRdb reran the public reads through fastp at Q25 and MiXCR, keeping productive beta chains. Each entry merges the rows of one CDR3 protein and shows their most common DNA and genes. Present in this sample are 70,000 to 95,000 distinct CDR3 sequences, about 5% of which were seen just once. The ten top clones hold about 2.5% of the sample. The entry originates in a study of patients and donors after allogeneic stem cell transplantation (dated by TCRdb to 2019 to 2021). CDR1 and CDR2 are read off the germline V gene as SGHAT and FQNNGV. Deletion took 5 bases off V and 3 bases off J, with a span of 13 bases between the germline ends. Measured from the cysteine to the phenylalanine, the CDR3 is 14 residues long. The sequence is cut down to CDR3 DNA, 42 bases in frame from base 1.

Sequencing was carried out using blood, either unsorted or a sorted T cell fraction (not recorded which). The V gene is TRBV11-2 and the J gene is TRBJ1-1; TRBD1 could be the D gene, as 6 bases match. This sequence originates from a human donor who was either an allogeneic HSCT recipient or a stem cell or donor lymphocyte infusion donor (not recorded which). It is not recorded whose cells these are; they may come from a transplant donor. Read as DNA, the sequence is TGTGCCAGCAGCACGCCAAACAGGGACACTGAAGCTTTCTTT. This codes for CASSTPNRDTEAFF.